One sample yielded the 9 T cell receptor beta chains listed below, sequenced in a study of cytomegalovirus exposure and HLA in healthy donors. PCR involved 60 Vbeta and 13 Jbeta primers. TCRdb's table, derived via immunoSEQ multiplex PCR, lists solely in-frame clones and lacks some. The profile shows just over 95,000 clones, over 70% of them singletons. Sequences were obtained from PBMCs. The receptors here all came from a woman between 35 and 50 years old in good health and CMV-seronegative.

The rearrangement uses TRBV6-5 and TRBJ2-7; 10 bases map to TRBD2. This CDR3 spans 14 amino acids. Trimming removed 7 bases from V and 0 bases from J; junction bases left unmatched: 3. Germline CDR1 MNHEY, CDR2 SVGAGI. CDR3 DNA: TGTGCCAGCAATCCTAGCGGGGGCTCCTACGAGCAGTACTTC. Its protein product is CASNPSGGSYEQYF.

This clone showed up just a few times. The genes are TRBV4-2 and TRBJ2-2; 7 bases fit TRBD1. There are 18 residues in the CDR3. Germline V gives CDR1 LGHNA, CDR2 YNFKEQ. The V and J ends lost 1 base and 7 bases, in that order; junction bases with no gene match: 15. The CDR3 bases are TGTGCCAGCAGCCAAGGAGGGGGCCTGACCGTTGGTAACGGGGAGCTGTTTTTT. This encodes CASSQGGGLTVGNGELFF.

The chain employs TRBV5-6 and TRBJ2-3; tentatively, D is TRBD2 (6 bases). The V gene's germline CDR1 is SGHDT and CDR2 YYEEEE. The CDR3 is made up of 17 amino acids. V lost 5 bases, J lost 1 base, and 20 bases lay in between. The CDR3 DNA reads TGTGCCAGCAGTCTGACACTTTGGGAGGTAGGCACAGATACGCAGTATTTT. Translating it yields CASSLTLWEVGTDTQYF.

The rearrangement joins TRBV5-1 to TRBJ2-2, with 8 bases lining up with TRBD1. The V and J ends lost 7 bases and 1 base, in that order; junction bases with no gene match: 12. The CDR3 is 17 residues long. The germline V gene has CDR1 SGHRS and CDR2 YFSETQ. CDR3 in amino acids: CASFPNTGTGNTGELFF. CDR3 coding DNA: TGCGCCAGCTTCCCGAATACCGGGACAGGGAACACCGGGGAGCTGTTTTTT.

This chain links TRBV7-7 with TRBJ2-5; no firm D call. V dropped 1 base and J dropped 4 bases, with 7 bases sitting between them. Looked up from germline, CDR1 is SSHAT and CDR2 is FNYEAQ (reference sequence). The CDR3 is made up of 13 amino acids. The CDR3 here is CASSLVSGETQYF. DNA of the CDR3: TGTGCCAGCAGCTTAGTATCGGGAGAGACCCAGTACTTC.

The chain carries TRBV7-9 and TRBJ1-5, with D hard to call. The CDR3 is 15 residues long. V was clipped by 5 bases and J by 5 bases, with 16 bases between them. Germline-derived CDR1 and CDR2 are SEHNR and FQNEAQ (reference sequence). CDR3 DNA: TGTGCCAGCAGCCCGCGGCACCCCGGGGATCAGCCCCAGCATTTT. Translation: CASSPRHPGDQPQHF.

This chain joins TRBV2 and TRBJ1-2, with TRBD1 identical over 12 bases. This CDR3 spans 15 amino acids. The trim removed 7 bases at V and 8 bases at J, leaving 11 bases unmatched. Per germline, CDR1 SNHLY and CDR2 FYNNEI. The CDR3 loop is CASKRDRGPAGGYTF. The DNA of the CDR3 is TGTGCCAGCAAGCGGGACAGGGGGCCTGCGGGGGGCTACACCTTC.

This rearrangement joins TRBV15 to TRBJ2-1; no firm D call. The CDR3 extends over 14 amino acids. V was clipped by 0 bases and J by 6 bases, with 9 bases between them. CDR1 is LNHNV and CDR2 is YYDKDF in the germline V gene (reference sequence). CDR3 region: CATSRDLALNEQFF. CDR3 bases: TGTGCCACCAGCAGAGATTTAGCCCTCAATGAGCAGTTCTTC. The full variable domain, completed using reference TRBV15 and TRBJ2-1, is DAMVIQNPRYQVTQFGKPVTLSCSQTLNHNVMYWYQQKSSQAPKLLFHYYDKDFNNEADTPDNFQSRRPNTSFCFLDIRSPGLGDTAMYLCATSRDLALNEQFFGPGTRLTVL.

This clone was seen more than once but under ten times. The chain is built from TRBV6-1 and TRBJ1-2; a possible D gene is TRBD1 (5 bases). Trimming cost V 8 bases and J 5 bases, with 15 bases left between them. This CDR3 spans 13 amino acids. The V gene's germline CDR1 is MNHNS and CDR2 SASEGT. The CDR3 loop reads CASGDSRGYGYTF. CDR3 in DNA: TGTGCCAGCGGGGACTCCCGGGGTTATGGCTACACCTTC.